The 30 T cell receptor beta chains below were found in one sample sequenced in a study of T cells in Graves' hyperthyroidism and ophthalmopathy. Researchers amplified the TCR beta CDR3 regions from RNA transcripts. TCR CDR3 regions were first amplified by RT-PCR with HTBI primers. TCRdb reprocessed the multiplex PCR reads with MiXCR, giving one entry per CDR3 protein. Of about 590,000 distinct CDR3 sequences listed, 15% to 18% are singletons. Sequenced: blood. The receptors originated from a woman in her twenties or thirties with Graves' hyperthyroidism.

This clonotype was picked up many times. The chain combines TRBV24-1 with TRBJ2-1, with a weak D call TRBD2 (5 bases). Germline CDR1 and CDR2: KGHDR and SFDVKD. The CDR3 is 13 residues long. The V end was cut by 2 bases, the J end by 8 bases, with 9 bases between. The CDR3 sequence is CATSDWTGHEQFF. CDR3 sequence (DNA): TGTGCCACCAGTGATTGGACTGGGCATGAGCAGTTCTTC.

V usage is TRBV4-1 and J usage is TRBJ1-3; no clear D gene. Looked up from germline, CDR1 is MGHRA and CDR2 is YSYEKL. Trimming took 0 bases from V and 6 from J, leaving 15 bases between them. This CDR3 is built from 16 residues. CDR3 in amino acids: CASSQDASNGLNTIYF. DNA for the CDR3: TGCGCCAGCAGCCAAGATGCTTCCAACGGTCTAAACACCATATATTTT.

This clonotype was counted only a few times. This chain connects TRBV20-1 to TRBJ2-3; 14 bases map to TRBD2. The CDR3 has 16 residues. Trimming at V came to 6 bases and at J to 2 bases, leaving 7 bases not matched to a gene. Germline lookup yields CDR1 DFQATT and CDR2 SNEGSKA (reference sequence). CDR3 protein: CSATGTSGSPTDTQYF. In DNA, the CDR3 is TGCAGTGCCACGGGGACTAGCGGGAGTCCCACAGATACGCAGTATTTT.

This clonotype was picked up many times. CDR3 sequence (DNA): TGTGCCAGCAGTTACTCGGGGGGGACAGTCGGGTCACCCCTCCACTTT. It is translated as CASSYSGGTVGSPLHF. This chain links TRBV6-5 with TRBJ1-6; 7 bases map to TRBD1. Germline CDR1 and CDR2: MNHEY and SVGAGI. Losses at the gene ends were 0 bases for V and 10 bases for J; bases not matched to a gene: 9. This CDR3 is 16 amino acids long.

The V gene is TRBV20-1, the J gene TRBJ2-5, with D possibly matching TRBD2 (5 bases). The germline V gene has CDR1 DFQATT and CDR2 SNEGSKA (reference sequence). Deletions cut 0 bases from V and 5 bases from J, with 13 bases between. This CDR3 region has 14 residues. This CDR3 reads CSARDNLASETQYF. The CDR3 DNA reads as TGCAGTGCTAGAGACAATCTAGCCAGTGAGACCCAGTACTTC.

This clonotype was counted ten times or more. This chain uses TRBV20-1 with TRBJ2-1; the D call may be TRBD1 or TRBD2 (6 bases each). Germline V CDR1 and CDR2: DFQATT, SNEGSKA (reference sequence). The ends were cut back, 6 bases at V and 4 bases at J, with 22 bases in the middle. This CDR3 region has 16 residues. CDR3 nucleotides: TGCAGTGCCGAGGGGGGACACTGGAGGGTATACAATGAGCAGTTCTTC. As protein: CSAEGGHWRVYNEQFF.

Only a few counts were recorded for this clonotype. Here the CDR3 reads CATDRGIAEAFF. CDR3 coding DNA: TGTGCCACCGACAGAGGGATCGCTGAAGCTTTCTTT. V and J are TRBV6-2 or TRBV6-3 and TRBJ1-1, with D possibly matching TRBD1 (5 bases). The germline V gene encodes CDR1 MNHEY and CDR2 SVGEGT. The CDR3 spans 12 residues. V was pared by 10 bases and J by 6 bases, with 15 bases between.

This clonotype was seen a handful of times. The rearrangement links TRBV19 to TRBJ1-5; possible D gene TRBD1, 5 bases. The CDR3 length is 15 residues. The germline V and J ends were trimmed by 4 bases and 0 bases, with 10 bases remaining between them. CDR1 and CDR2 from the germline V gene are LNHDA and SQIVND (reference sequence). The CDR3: CASSRQTASNQPQHF. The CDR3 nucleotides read TGTGCCAGTAGTAGGCAGACAGCTAGCAATCAGCCCCAGCATTTT.

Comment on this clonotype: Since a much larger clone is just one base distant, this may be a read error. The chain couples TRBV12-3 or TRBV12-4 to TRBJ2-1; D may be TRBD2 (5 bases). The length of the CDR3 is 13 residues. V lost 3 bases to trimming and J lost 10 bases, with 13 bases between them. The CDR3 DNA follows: TGTGCCAGCAGTTTGAGGGTTTTGAGCGAGCAGTTCTTC. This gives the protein CASSLRVLSEQFF.

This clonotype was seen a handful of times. The CDR3 region has the DNA TGTGCCAGCAGTTACTCGAGACAGGGCACCGGGCAGTTCTTC. Translated, it gives CASSYSRQGTGQFF. The J gene is TRBJ2-1, the V gene TRBV6-6; 7 nucleotides align to TRBD1. The length of the CDR3 is 14 residues. Looked up from germline, CDR1 is MNHNY and CDR2 is SVGAGI (reference sequence). The V and J ends lost 0 bases and 12 bases, in that order; junction bases with no gene match: 8.

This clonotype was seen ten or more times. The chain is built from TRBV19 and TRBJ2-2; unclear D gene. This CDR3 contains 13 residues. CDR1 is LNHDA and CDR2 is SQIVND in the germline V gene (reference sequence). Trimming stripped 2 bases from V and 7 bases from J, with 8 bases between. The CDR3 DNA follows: TGTGCCAGTAGTATACCCGCTGTCGGGGAGCTGTTTTTT. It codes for CASSIPAVGELFF.

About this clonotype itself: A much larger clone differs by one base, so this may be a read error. The CDR3 DNA sequence: TGTGCCAGCAGTTTTCAGGGATTCAAGCAGTACTTC. Protein product: CASSFQGFKQYF. This chain uses TRBV12-3 or TRBV12-4 with TRBJ2-7; maybe TRBD1 (5 bases). CDR3 length equals 12 residues. Trimming took off 3 bases at V and 8 bases at J, with 11 bases between the two ends.

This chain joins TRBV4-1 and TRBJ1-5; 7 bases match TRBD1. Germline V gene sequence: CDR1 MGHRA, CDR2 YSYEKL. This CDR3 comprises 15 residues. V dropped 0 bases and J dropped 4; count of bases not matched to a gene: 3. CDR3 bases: TGCGCCAGCAGCCAAGATACAGGGGAGAATCAGCCCCAGCATTTT. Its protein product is CASSQDTGENQPQHF.

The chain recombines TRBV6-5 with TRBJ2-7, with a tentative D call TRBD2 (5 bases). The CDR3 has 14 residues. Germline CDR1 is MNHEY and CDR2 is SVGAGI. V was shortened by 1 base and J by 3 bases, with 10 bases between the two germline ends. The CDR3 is CASSYFGSGYEQYF. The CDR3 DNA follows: TGTGCCAGCAGTTACTTCGGCAGCGGCTACGAGCAGTACTTC.

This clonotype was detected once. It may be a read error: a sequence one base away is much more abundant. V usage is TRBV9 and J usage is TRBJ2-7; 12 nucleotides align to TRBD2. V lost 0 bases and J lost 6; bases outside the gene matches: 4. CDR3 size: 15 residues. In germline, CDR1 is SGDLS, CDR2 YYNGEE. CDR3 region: CASSVGLAGEREQYF. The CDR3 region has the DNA TGTGCCAGCAGCGTAGGACTAGCGGGAGAGCGCGAGCAGTACTTC.

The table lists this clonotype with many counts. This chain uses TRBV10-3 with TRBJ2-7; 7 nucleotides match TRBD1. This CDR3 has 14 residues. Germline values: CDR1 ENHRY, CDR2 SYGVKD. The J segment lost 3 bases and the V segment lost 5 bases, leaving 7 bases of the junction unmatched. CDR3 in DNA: TGTGCCATCAGTCCCGGGACAGTGAACTACGAGCAGTACTTC. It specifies CAISPGTVNYEQYF.

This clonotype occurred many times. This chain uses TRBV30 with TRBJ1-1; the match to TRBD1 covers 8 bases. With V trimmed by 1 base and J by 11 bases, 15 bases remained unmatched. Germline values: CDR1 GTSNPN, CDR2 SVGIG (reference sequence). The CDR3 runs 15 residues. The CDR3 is CAWSGPGGFGGNAFF. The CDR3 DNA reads TGTGCCTGGAGTGGTCCAGGGGGCTTCGGGGGTAACGCTTTCTTT.

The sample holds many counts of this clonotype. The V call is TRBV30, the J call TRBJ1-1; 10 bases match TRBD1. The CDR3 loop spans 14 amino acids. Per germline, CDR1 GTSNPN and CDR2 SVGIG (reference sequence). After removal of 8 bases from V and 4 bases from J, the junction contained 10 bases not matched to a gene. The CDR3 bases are TGTGCCCGAAGGGACAGGGGAGGGGGCACTGAAGCTTTCTTT. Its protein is CARRDRGGGTEAFF.

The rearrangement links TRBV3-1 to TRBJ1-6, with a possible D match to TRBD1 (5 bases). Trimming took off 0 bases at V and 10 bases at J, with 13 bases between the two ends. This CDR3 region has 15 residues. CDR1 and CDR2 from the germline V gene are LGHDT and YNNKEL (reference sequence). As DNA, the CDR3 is TGTGCCAGCAGCCAAGAGTGGAACGGGGCGTCACCCCTCCACTTT. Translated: CASSQEWNGASPLHF.

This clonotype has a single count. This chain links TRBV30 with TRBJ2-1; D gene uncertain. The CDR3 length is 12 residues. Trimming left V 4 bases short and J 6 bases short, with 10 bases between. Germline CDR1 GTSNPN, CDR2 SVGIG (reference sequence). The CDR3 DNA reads TGTGCCTGGACAACGACCCTCAATGAGCAGTTCTTC. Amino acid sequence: CAWTTTLNEQFF.

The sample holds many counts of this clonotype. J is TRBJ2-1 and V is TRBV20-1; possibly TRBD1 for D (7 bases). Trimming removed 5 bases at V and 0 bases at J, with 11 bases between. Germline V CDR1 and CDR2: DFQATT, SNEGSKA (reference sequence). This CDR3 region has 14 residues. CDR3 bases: TGCAGTGCTGGAGGGGGCAGCTCCTACAATGAGCAGTTCTTC. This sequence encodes CSAGGGSSYNEQFF.

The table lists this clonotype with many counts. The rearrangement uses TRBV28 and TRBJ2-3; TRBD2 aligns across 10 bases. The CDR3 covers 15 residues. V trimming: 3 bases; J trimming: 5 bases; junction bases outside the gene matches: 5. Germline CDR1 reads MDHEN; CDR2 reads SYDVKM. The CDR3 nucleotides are TGTGCCAGCAGTTTGCCCTTAGCGGGAGGAGATACGCAGTATTTT. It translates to CASSLPLAGGDTQYF.

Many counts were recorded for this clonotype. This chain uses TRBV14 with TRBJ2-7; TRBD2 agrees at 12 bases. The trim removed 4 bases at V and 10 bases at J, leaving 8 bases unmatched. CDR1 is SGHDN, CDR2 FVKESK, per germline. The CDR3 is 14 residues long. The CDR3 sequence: CASSPTASGRGQYF. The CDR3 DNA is TGTGCCAGCAGCCCGACGGCTAGCGGGAGGGGACAGTACTTC.

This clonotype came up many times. This CDR3 is CASTQTPSSYNEQFF. CDR3 coding DNA: TGTGCCAGCACGCAGACACCGAGCTCCTACAATGAGCAGTTCTTC. The chain employs TRBV12-3 or TRBV12-4 and TRBJ2-1; no firm D call. The CDR3 extends over 15 amino acids. Deletions cut 7 bases from V and 0 bases from J, with 13 bases between.

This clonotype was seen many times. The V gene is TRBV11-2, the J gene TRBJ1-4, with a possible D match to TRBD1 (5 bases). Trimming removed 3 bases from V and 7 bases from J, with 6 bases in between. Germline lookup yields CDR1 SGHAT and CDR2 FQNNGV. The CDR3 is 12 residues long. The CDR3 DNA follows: TGTGCCAGCAGCTTGGGGGTTGAAAAACTGTTTTTT. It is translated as CASSLGVEKLFF. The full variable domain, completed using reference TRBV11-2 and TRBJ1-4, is EAGVAQSPRYKIIEKRQSVAFWCNPISGHATLYWYQQILGQGPKLLIQFQNNGVVDDSQLPKDRFSAERLKGVDSTLKIQPAKLEDSAVYLCASSLGVEKLFFGSGTQLSVL.

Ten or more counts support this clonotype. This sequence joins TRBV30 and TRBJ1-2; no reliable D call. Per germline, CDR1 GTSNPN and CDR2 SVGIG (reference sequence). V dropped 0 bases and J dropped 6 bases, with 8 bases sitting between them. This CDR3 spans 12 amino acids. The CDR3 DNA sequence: TGTGCCTGGAGTGTGAGTAGAAATGGCTACACCTTC. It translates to CAWSVSRNGYTF.

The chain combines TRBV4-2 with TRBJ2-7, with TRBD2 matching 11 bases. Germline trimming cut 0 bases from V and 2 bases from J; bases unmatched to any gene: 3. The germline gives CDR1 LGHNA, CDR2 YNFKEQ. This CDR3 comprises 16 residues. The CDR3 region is CASSQDVAGGPYEQYF. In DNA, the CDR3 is TGTGCCAGCAGCCAAGATGTAGCGGGAGGGCCCTACGAGCAGTACTTC.

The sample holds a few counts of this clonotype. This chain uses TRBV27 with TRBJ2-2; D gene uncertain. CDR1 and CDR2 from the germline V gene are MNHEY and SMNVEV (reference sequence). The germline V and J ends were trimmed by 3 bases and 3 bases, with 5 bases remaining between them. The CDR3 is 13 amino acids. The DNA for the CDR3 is TGTGCCAGCAGTTTTACAGACACCGGGGAGCTGTTTTTT. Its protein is CASSFTDTGELFF.

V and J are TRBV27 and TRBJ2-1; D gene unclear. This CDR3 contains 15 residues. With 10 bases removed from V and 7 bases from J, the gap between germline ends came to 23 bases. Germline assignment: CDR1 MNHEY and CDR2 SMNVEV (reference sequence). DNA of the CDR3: TGTGCCACCTCCATAGTATTTGGAAATTCGAATGAGCAGTTCTTC. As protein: CATSIVFGNSNEQFF.

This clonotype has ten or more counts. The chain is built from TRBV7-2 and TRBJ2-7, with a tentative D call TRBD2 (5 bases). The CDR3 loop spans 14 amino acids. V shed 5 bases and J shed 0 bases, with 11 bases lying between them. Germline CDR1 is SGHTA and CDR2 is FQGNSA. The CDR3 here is CASSRPGDSYEQYF. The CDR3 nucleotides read TGTGCCAGCAGCCGCCCCGGGGACTCCTACGAGCAGTACTTC.